The 3 T cell receptor beta chains below were found in one sample sequenced in a study of CD4 T cells in relation to SARS-CoV-2 and coronaviruses (dated by TCRdb to about 2021). CD4+ T cells from unexposed donors were collected before the COVID-19 pandemic (2011-2018). After 10 days of culture, CD4+ T cells were isolated with the EasySep CD4+ T cell isolation kit. No cognate antigen is known for these TCRs. Receptor libraries were prepared by the immunoSEQ multiplex PCR assay. What TCRdb holds here is the immuneACCESS table cut down to in-frame rearrangements. Part of the clones is not present; checked against another copy, under half of the missing clones reflect an unresolved V gene, and the others are unexplained. This sample lists 15,000 to 20,000 clones; around 82% were detected once. The ten largest clones capture about 16% of the sample. The specimen sequenced was CD4+ T cells from PBMCs, cultured in vitro. Every receptor here comes from a human donor in good health.

The rearrangement links TRBV29-1 to TRBJ1-1; a weak D match, TRBD1 (6 bases). V was pared by 6 bases and J by 4 bases, with 18 bases between. From germline, CDR1 is SQVTM and CDR2 ANQGSEA. There are 14 residues in the CDR3. Here the CDR3 reads CSVSRGDGSTEAFF. CDR3 nucleotides: TGCAGCGTCTCAAGGGGGGACGGCAGCACTGAAGCTTTCTTT.

This chain connects TRBV28 to TRBJ2-1, with 8 bases identical to TRBD1. The CDR3 runs 14 residues. Germline CDR1 and CDR2: MDHEN and SYDVKM. With V trimmed by 6 bases and J by 4 bases, 5 bases remained unmatched. The CDR3 region has the DNA TGTGCCAGCAGCCCCGGGGACAGGTACAATGAGCAGTTCTTC. Translation gives CASSPGDRYNEQFF.

This clone was detected a few times. The V gene is TRBV30, the J gene TRBJ1-2; D is possibly TRBD1 (5 bases). V was pared by 4 bases and J by 3 bases, with 15 bases between. The CDR3 loop spans 14 amino acids. The germline V gene encodes CDR1 GTSNPN and CDR2 SVGIG (reference sequence). The CDR3 protein is CAWTGRRVHYGYTF. The CDR3 DNA is TGTGCCTGGACGGGACGGAGGGTGCACTATGGCTACACCTTC.